The table lists the clone carrying this T cell receptor (beta chain) with a few counts. The V gene's germline CDR1 is SGHTA and CDR2 FQGNSA. Trimming shortened V by 4 bases and J by 5 bases, and 10 bases separated the two germline ends. This CDR3 comprises 13 residues. Expressed TCRB transcripts got sequenced, as all isolated RNA was reverse transcribed. Around 3.57 million reads was the average for naive, central memory and regulatory T cell samples. Clones were sequenced by immunoSEQ multiplex PCR, and TCRdb holds only the in-frame ones, with some missing. The profile shows 250,000 or so clones, 25% to 30% of them singletons. Markers CD45RO/CCR7/CD25/CD127/CD95/CD27 served to sort CD4+ naive, central memory, regulatory and stem cell-like memory cells. The source of the sample is a study of beta chain features in type 1 diabetes.

This chain uses TRBV7-2 with TRBJ2-3; D ambiguous. The source material was central memory CD4+ T cells from blood. This sequence was found in a man aged 25-40 years in good health. The CDR3 spells CASSSRHGDTQYF. The DNA for the CDR3 is TGTGCCAGCAGCTCACGTCACGGAGATACGCAGTATTTT. Variable domain in full (rest from reference TRBV7-2 and TRBJ2-3): GAGVSQSPSNKVTEKGKDVELRCDPISGHTALYWYRQSLGQGLEFLIYFQGNSAPDKSGLPSDRFSAERTGGSVSTLTIQRTQQEDSAVYLCASSSRHGDTQYFGPGTRLTVL.